Detailed here is one T cell receptor (beta chain). Its antigen is currently unknown. Trimming left V 10 bases short and J 3 bases short, with 13 bases between. This CDR3 comprises 13 residues. Germline CDR1 and CDR2: SNHLY and FYNNEI. The table came from immunoSEQ multiplex PCR; TCRdb's copy has only in-frame clones and leaves some out. The data contain around 41,000 clones, approximately 86% of them singletons. These data come from a study of T cells in localized non-small cell lung cancer. Study findings and constraints: Highest T cell clonality was seen in uninvolved adjacent lung, surpassing that measured in tumor.

The rearrangement joins TRBV2 to TRBJ2-1; D gene ambiguous. Sequences were derived from peripheral blood, sampled before any cancer treatment. The TCR originated in a man aged 40 to 70 with stage I lung adenocarcinoma. CDR3 coding DNA: TGTGCCACGTCAGAGATTGGCTACAATGAGCAGTTCTTC. Protein sequence: CATSEIGYNEQFF. Looking up the rest from reference TRBV2 and TRBJ2-1 gives the full variable domain: EPEVTQTPSHQVTQMGQEVILRCVPISNHLYFYWYRQILGQKVEFLVSFYNNEISEKSEIFDDQFSVERPDGSNFTLKIRSTKLEDSAMYFCATSEIGYNEQFFGPGTRLTVL.